The 15 T cell receptor beta chains below were found in one sample sequenced in a study of cytomegalovirus exposure and HLA in healthy donors. PCR employed 60 Vbeta and 13 Jbeta primers. Repertoires were generated with immunoSEQ multiplex PCR, while TCRdb's copy carries only in-frame clones and drops some. The sample has over 100,000 clones, over 65% seen once. Sequenced input: PBMCs. The receptors derive from a female donor in good health and CMV-seropositive.

The gene calls are TRBV25-1 and TRBJ1-2, with D possibly TRBD1 on 5 matching bases. Trimming took 0 bases from V and 4 from J, leaving 12 bases between them. Germline CDR1 reads MGHDK; CDR2 reads SYGVNS. This CDR3 is 15 amino acids long. The CDR3 region has the DNA TGTGCCAGCAGTGAATATACTGGACACCCCTATGGCTACACCTTC. Translation gives CASSEYTGHPYGYTF.

The chain has TRBV6-5 and TRBJ2-5; the D gene is possibly TRBD2 (6 bases). Deletions cut 0 bases from V and 5 bases from J, with 10 bases between. The germline gives CDR1 MNHEY, CDR2 SVGAGI. CDR3 length: 14 amino acids. CDR3 amino acids: CASSYSSGEETQYF. The CDR3 bases are TGTGCCAGCAGTTACTCATCGGGGGAGGAGACCCAGTACTTC.

V gene TRBV7-6 combines with J gene TRBJ2-3; 7 bases line up with TRBD2. Trimming at V came to 5 bases and at J to 0 bases, leaving 8 bases not matched to a gene. The CDR3 consists of 16 residues. The germline gives CDR1 SGHVS, CDR2 FNYEAQ. The CDR3 region is CASSLTWGGSTDTQYF. The CDR3 nucleotides are TGTGCCAGCAGCCTGACTTGGGGGGGTAGCACAGATACGCAGTATTTT.

The rearrangement joins TRBV6-6 to TRBJ2-4; TRBD2 matches 11 bases. The V and J ends lost 6 bases and 3 bases, in that order; junction bases with no gene match: 7. The CDR3 is made up of 16 amino acids. The germline CDR1 and CDR2 sequences are MNHNY and SVGAGI (reference sequence). Here the CDR3 reads CASSRTSGGVKNIQYF. The DNA for the CDR3 is TGTGCCAGCAGCCGCACTAGCGGGGGTGTCAAAAACATTCAGTACTTC.

The V and J genes are TRBV6-4 and TRBJ2-3; possibly TRBD2 for D (6 bases). Germline CDR1 MRHNA, CDR2 SNTAGT. This CDR3 is 14 amino acids long. V was clipped by 7 bases and J by 6 bases, with 17 bases between them. CDR3 bases: TGTGCCAGCAAGGCTGGCGGGACTCGGGATACGCAGTATTTT. Its protein is CASKAGGTRDTQYF.

V usage is TRBV5-1 and J usage is TRBJ1-5, with 8 bases matching TRBD1. J lost 5 bases, V lost 0 bases, and 1 base had no gene match. This CDR3 spans 14 amino acids. Germline loops: CDR1 SGHRS, CDR2 YFSETQ. In DNA form, the CDR3 reads TGCGCCAGCAGCTTGGCGGGACAGGATCAGCCCCAGCATTTT. As protein: CASSLAGQDQPQHF.

The rearrangement joins TRBV2 to TRBJ2-1, with D perhaps TRBD2 (5 bases). The germline gives CDR1 SNHLY, CDR2 FYNNEI. Between the trimmed V and J ends, which lost 7 bases and 2 bases, there was a span of 15 bases. The CDR3 has 15 residues. CDR3 region: CASKSGSTPYNEQFF. DNA of the CDR3: TGTGCCAGCAAGTCTGGGAGCACCCCCTACAATGAGCAGTTCTTC.

The chain uses TRBV5-6 and TRBJ1-1; D not resolved. CDR1 and CDR2 (germline): SGHDT, YYEEEE. CDR3 length: 13 amino acids. Trimming took off 6 bases at V and 0 bases at J, with 9 bases between the two ends. The CDR3 loop reads CASTDGMNTEAFF. The DNA of the CDR3 is TGTGCCAGCACCGATGGCATGAACACTGAAGCTTTCTTT.

In its sample, this clone was seen once. The V and J genes are TRBV11-3 and TRBJ2-1; D gene unclear. Between the trimmed V and J ends, which lost 2 bases and 6 bases, there was a span of 8 bases. The length of the CDR3 is 13 residues. Looked up from germline, CDR1 is SGHNT and CDR2 is YENEEA. The CDR3 DNA reads TGTGCCAGCAGCTTATTTCCGGGCAATGAGCAGTTCTTC. Translating it yields CASSLFPGNEQFF.

The chain combines TRBV19 with TRBJ2-1; D unresolved. The CDR3 length is 14 residues. V lost 6 bases to trimming and J lost 0 bases, with 9 bases between them. Per the germline V gene, CDR1 is LNHDA and CDR2 is SQIVND (reference sequence). CDR3 coding DNA: TGTGCCAGTAGATTACTCGGCTCCTACAATGAGCAGTTCTTC. Translated, it gives CASRLLGSYNEQFF.

V gene TRBV6-4 combines with J gene TRBJ2-1; possible D gene TRBD2, 6 bases. The CDR3 is made up of 15 amino acids. V was shortened by 1 base and J by 0 bases, with 7 bases between the two germline ends. Per germline, CDR1 MRHNA and CDR2 SNTAGT. The CDR3 region has the DNA TGTGCCAGCAGTGACTACGGGGGCTCCTACAATGAGCAGTTCTTC. It specifies CASSDYGGSYNEQFF.

This chain uses TRBV29-1 with TRBJ2-7; 7 bases align to TRBD1. The CDR3 has 13 amino acids. V shed 4 bases and J 6 bases; nucleotides not matched to a gene: 9. Germline CDR1 reads SQVTM; CDR2 reads ANQGSEA. The chain's CDR3 is CSVATGQMIEQYF. In DNA, the CDR3 is TGCAGCGTTGCAACGGGACAGATGATCGAGCAGTACTTC.

The rearrangement joins TRBV28 to TRBJ2-7; 8 bases map to TRBD1. V gave up 6 bases and J gave up 4 bases; unmatched junction bases: 8. The CDR3 covers 14 residues. Germline CDR1 reads MDHEN; CDR2 reads SYDVKM. Written as DNA, the CDR3 is TGTGCCAGCAGCCCCGGACAGGGCGGGTACGAGCAGTACTTC. Its translation is CASSPGQGGYEQYF.

The rearrangement uses TRBV5-1 and TRBJ2-5; D not resolved. Matching the DNA end better, TRBJ2-7 makes the J call doubtful. Germline values: CDR1 SGHRS, CDR2 YFSETQ. The CDR3 length is 16 residues. The chain's CDR3 is CASSLDSSHKNYEQYF. The DNA for the CDR3 is TGCGCCAGCAGCTTGGATAGTAGCCATAAGAACTACGAGCAGTACTTC.

The V gene is TRBV7-6, the J gene TRBJ2-1; the match to TRBD2 covers 10 bases. Germline-derived CDR1 and CDR2 are SGHVS and FNYEAQ. The CDR3 length is 15 residues. The trim removed 5 bases at V and 6 bases at J, leaving 7 bases unmatched. The CDR3 nucleotides are TGTGCCAGCAGCCCCGGGACTAGCGTTGTCAATGAGCAGTTCTTC. This sequence encodes CASSPGTSVVNEQFF.